A single sample is the source of the 7 T cell receptor beta chains below, sequenced in a study of blood T cell repertoires in COVID-19. Assay used: immunoSEQ multiplex PCR; TCRdb lists only in-frame clones, some missing. The sample holds some 320,000 clones, roughly 86% seen once. The specimen was PBMCs or T cells enriched from blood (not recorded which). The receptors were sampled from a woman aged 25 to 39 who had recovered from COVID-19.

This chain connects TRBV7-9 to TRBJ1-5; D is uncertain. The CDR3 totals 14 residues. Germline V lookup: CDR1 SEHNR, CDR2 FQNEAQ (reference sequence). Trimming stripped 4 bases from V and 9 bases from J, with 16 bases between. The CDR3, as DNA: TGTGCCAGCAGCTCCCGAGGAGGGTTAGCGCCCCAGCATTTT. Its translation is CASSSRGGLAPQHF.

The gene calls are TRBV19 and TRBJ1-6; 9 positions match TRBD1. CDR3 length: 15 residues. V shed 1 base and J 8 bases; nucleotides not matched to a gene: 3. Per the germline V gene, CDR1 is LNHDA and CDR2 is SQIVND (reference sequence). CDR3 nucleotides: TGTGCCAGTAGTATAGCCCGGGACAGGGATTCACCCCTCCACTTT. As protein: CASSIARDRDSPLHF.

This clone was counted only a few times. The chain uses TRBV11-2 and TRBJ2-7; the D gene is possibly TRBD2 (5 bases). Trimming pared 0 bases from V and 11 bases from J, leaving 11 bases between. Looked up from germline, CDR1 is SGHAT and CDR2 is FQNNGV. The CDR3 is made up of 12 amino acids. CDR3 nucleotides: TGTGCCAGCAGCTTAGAGGGCGAGGAGGAGTACTTC. Translating gives CASSLEGEEEYF.

J is TRBJ1-2 and V is TRBV27; D unclear. This CDR3 spans 13 amino acids. Germline V lookup: CDR1 MNHEY, CDR2 SMNVEV (reference sequence). The V end was cut by 2 bases, the J end by 5 bases, with 9 bases between. The CDR3 region is CASSLGWEYGYTF. Written as DNA, the CDR3 is TGTGCCAGCAGTTTAGGCTGGGAGTATGGCTACACCTTC.

V usage is TRBV18 and J usage is TRBJ2-7; maybe TRBD1 (5 bases). The CDR3 length is 13 residues. Between the trimmed V and J ends, which lost 3 bases and 6 bases, there was a span of 12 bases. Per the germline V gene, CDR1 is KGHSH and CDR2 is LQKENI. CDR3 nucleotides: TGTGCCAGCTCACCCCTCGACAGAACCGAGCAGTACTTC. This sequence encodes CASSPLDRTEQYF.

The V gene is TRBV18, the J gene TRBJ1-1; D not resolved. Germline V gives CDR1 KGHSH, CDR2 LQKENI. V gave up 4 bases and J gave up 6 bases, with 15 bases separating them. The CDR3 consists of 14 residues. The chain's CDR3 is CASSRGTPIPEAFF. The CDR3 DNA sequence: TGTGCCAGCTCACGCGGAACACCGATCCCTGAAGCTTTCTTT.

The CDR3 region has the DNA TGTGCCAGCAGTTACTCAGACAGGTCCGGAAACACCATATATTTT. It encodes CASSYSDRSGNTIYF. The chain recombines TRBV6-6 with TRBJ1-3; D may be TRBD1 (6 bases). The CDR3 spans 15 residues. V lost 0 bases and J 4 bases, leaving 10 bases between the germline ends. Looked up from germline, CDR1 is MNHNY and CDR2 is SVGAGI (reference sequence).